This TCR beta chain originates from a study of T cells expressing NK-cell markers. For the study at large: It was from sorted CD3+CD56+NKG2C+, CD3+CD56+NKG2C- and CD3+CD56-NKG2C+ T cells that TCR beta repertoires came. Study findings and constraints: Evidence did not settle whether expanded NKG2C+ T cell clones targeted HCMV.

About this clonotype itself: Antigen specificity is unknown.

This CDR3 comprises 18 residues. CDR1 and CDR2 (germline): LNHNV, YYDKDF (reference sequence). Libraries used 5'RACE template switching adding universal primer site and UMIs. TCRdb processed the 5' RACE reads again and assigns one entry to each CDR3 protein, with no DNA. In all, the sample yields roughly 390,000 distinct CDR3 sequences. The chain joins TRBV15 to TRBJ2-4. The sequence was collected from a man aged 18-70 years in good health. Sequencing was performed on blood T cells: a sorted CD56 or NKG2C T cell subset, CD4+ or CD8+ T cells, or bulk PBMC T cells (not recorded which). The CDR3 region is CATSRDLREGVAKNIQYF.